This T cell receptor (beta chain) was captured in a study of blood T cell repertoires in COVID-19. The CDR3 runs 15 residues. V dropped 0 bases and J dropped 2 bases, with 13 bases sitting between them. From germline, CDR1 is SQVTM and CDR2 ANQGSEA. The assay was immunoSEQ multiplex PCR, and TCRdb's table has in-frame clones only and misses some. The table records about 210,000 clones, roughly 89% of them present only once. The chain joins TRBV29-1 to TRBJ1-2, with D tentatively TRBD1 (5 bases). The TCR comes from a man in his 60s who had recovered from COVID-19. Sequencing was performed on peripheral blood. The CDR3 here is CSVEDQGRPNYGYTF. The DNA of the CDR3 is TGCAGCGTTGAAGATCAGGGCAGGCCGAACTATGGCTACACCTTC.